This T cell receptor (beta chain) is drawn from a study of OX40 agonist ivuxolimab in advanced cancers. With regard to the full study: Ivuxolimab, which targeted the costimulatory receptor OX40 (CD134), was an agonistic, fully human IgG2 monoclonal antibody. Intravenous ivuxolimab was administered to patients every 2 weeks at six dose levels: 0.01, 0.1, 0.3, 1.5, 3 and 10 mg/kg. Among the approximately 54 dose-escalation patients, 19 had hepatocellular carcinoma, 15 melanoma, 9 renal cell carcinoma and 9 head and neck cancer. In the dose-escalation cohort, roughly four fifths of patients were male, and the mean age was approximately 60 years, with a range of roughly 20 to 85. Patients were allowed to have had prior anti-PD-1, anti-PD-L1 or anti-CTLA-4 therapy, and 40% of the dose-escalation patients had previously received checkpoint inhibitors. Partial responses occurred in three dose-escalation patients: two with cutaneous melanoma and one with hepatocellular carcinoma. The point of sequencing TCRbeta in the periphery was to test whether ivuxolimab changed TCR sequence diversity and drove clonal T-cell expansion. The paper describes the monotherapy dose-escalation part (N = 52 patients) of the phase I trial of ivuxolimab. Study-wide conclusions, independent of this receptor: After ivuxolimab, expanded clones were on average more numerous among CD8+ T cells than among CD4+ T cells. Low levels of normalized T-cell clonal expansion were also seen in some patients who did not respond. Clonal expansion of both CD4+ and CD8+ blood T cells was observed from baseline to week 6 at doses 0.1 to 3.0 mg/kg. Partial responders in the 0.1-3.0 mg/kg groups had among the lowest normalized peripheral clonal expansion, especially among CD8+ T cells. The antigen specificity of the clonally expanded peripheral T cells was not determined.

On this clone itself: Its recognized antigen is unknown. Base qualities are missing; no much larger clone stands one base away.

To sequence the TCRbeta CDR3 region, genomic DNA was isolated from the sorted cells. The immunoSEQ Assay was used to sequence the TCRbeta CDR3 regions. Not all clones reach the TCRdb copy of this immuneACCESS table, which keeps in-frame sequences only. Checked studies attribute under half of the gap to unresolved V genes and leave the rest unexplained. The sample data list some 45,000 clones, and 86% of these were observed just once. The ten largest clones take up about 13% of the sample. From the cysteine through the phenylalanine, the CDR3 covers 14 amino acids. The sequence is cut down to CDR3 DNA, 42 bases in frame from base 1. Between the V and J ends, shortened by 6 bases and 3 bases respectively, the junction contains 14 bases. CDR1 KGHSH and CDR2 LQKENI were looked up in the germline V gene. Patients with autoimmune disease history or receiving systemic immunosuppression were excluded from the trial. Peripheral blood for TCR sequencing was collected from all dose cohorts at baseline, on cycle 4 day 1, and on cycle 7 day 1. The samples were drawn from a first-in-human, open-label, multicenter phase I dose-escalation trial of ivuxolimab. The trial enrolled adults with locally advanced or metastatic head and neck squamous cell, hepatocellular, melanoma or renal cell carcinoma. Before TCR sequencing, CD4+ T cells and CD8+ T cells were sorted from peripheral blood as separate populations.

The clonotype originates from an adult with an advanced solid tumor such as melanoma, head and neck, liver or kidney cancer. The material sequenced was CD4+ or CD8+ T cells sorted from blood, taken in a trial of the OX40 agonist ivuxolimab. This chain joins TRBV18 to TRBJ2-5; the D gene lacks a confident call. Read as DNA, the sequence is TGTGCCAGCTCCCCCGAGGCGGCCGAAGAGACCCAGTACTTC. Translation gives CASSPEAAEETQYF.